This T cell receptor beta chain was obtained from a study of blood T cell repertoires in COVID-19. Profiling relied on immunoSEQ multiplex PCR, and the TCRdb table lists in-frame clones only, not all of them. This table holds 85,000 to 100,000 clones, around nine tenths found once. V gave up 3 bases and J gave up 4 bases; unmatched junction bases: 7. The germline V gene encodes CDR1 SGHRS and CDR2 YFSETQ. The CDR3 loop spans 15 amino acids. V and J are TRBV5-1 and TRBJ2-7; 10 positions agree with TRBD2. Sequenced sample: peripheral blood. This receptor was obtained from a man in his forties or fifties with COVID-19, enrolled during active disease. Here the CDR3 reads CASSSPSGGTYEQYF. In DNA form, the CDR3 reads TGCGCCAGCAGCTCCCCTAGCGGGGGAACTTACGAGCAGTACTTC.